The 4 T cell receptor beta chains below were found in one sample sequenced in a study of regulatory T cells in long-lasting Graves disease. Construction of TCR beta libraries relied on iRepertoire HTBI primers and on Arm-PCR targeting CDR3 regions. TCRdb reprocessed the multiplex PCR reads with MiXCR, giving one entry per CDR3 protein. Of roughly 400,000 distinct CDR3 sequences detected, 15% appear once; the ten largest clones hold over 7.5%. As to time point: newly diagnosed GD, antithyroid drugs for less than 3 months. Scientists built the TCR library using RNA that was extracted from PBMCs. The same sample was also studied in work on T cells in Graves' hyperthyroidism and ophthalmopathy.

This specimen consisted of peripheral blood mononuclear cells (PBMCs), obtained at new diagnosis, from a patient treated with antithyroid drugs. The receptor set was obtained from a woman aged 40 to 50 with Graves disease.

This clonotype was seen at least ten times. The V gene is TRBV2, the J gene TRBJ2-2; the match to TRBD2 covers 7 bases. V was pared by 9 bases and J by 1 base, with 11 bases of the junction left unmatched. Per germline, CDR1 SNHLY and CDR2 FYNNEI. This CDR3 spans 16 amino acids. In DNA form, the CDR3 reads TGTGCCAGGCAAGCTGGAGCGGGGCTGAACACCGGGGAGCTGTTTTTT. Translation gives CARQAGAGLNTGELFF.

The genes are TRBV6-4 and TRBJ2-7; the D is unclear. From germline, CDR1 is MRHNA and CDR2 SNTAGT. The CDR3 runs 13 residues. Trimming took 5 bases from V and 5 from J, leaving 13 bases between them. The CDR3 bases are TGTGCCAGCAGTTACTTCGCCCGCGACGAGCAGTACTTC. Translated: CASSYFARDEQYF.

This clonotype occurred a few times. The rearrangement joins TRBV19 to TRBJ2-7, with D possibly TRBD1 on 5 matching bases. Germline V CDR1 and CDR2: LNHDA, SQIVND (reference sequence). Trimming cost V 3 bases and J 1 base, with 7 bases left between them. This CDR3 region has 13 residues. In DNA, the CDR3 is TGTGCCAGTAGTATGCCAGGGTCCTACGAGCAGTACTTC. This translates into CASSMPGSYEQYF.

The chain employs TRBV18 and TRBJ2-7; no firm D call. Germline V gene lookup returns CDR1 KGHSH and CDR2 LQKENI. V lost 2 bases and J 0 bases, leaving 8 bases between the germline ends. CDR3 size: 14 residues. CDR3 DNA: TGTGCCAGCTCACCAGGCTCTAGCTCCTACGAGCAGTACTTC. Its translation is CASSPGSSSYEQYF. The full variable domain, its missing parts supplied by reference TRBV18 and TRBJ2-7, is NAGVMQNPRHLVRRRGQEARLRCSPMKGHSHVYWYRQLPEEGLKFMVYLQKENIIDESGMPKERFSAEFPKEGPSILRIQQVVRGDSAAYFCASSPGSSSYEQYFGPGTRLTVT.